This T cell receptor beta chain emerged from a study of T-cell memory formation after mild COVID-19. Study-wide background: Clustering of TCRs was largely donor specific.

Study findings and constraints: Memory from before infection featured some responding clones, which suggests cross-reactive memory joined.

5'RACE with constant-segment primers yielded barcoded, UMI-tagged TCR alpha and TCR beta cDNA libraries. TCRdb fed the 5' RACE reads into MiXCR, producing one record per CDR3 protein. The profile covers approximately 270,000 distinct CDR3 sequences, with 16% appearing a single time and less than 30% taken by the ten largest. There are a few counts of this clonotype. Its antigen is currently unknown. The CDR3 is made up of 16 amino acids. Trimming pared 4 bases from V and 0 bases from J, leaving 13 bases between. CDR1 is SGHNT and CDR2 is YENEEA in the germline V gene. The receptor's source is a man younger than 35 who had mild COVID-19 (a few samples of this study predate the infection). Cell type and time point are not known. The specimen sequenced was PBMCs or a T cell subset sorted from them (not recorded which). The chain uses TRBV11-3 and TRBJ2-1; D not certain. The chain's CDR3 is CASSSLHASSYNEQFF. CDR3 DNA sequence: TGTGCCAGCAGCTCCTTACACGCTAGCTCCTACAATGAGCAGTTCTTC.